Each of the 14 T cell receptor beta chains below was sequenced from the same sample in a study of blood T cells in healthy people across ages. Combining a sample-barcoded 5' primer with a J-beta primer mix, a second PCR ran for roughly 7 to 11 cycles. TCRdb itself ran the 5' RACE reads through MiXCR, one entry per CDR3 protein. The sample holds about 1.1 million distinct CDR3 sequences, around two fifths seen once. The sample taken for sequencing was blood. These receptors were taken from a man between 18 and 29 years old in good health.

At least ten counts were recorded for this clonotype. The chain recombines TRBV12-3 or TRBV12-4 with TRBJ2-1; 7 positions match TRBD2. J was trimmed by 3 bases and V by 6 bases; bases with no gene match: 2. The CDR3 runs to 13 residues. CDR3 DNA sequence: TGTGCCAGCAGGGCTAGCGGCTACAATGAGCAGTTCTTC. Its protein is CASRASGYNEQFF.

The chain combines TRBV12-3 or TRBV12-4 with TRBJ2-7; TRBD2 is a possible D gene (6 bases). V was cut by 4 bases and J by 0 bases, with 13 bases left in between. There are 15 residues in the CDR3. CDR3 in amino acids: CASSSFGGISYEQYF. DNA of the CDR3: TGTGCCAGCAGTTCCTTCGGGGGTATCTCCTACGAGCAGTACTTC.

This chain connects TRBV28 to TRBJ2-5, with D tentatively TRBD1 or TRBD2 (5 bases each). Germline V gene sequence: CDR1 MDHEN, CDR2 SYDVKM. V was pared by 7 bases and J by 3 bases, with 12 bases between. The CDR3 runs 13 residues. The CDR3, as DNA: TGTGCCAGCACTTCAATGGGGGAAGAGACCCAGTACTTC. The encoded protein is CASTSMGEETQYF.

This clonotype was picked up a small number of times. CDR3 protein: CASSPDGTGDQPQHF. The CDR3 DNA sequence: TGTGCCAGCAGTCCCGACGGGACTGGAGATCAGCCCCAGCATTTT. The chain uses TRBV12-3 or TRBV12-4 and TRBJ1-5, with D maybe TRBD1 (5 bases). This CDR3 is built from 15 residues. V lost 5 bases and J 5 bases, leaving 16 bases between the germline ends.

The V call is TRBV20-1, the J call TRBJ1-2, with a possible D match to TRBD1 (5 bases). V gave up 4 bases and J gave up 7 bases, with 19 bases separating them. The germline V gene encodes CDR1 DFQATT and CDR2 SNEGSKA (reference sequence). There are 14 residues in the CDR3. The CDR3, as DNA: TGCAGTGCTACCGACGGACGGGGCCCCTCTGGCTACACCTTC. It codes for CSATDGRGPSGYTF.

V and J are TRBV10-3 and TRBJ2-5, with 7 bases fitting TRBD1. V lost 0 bases, J lost 4 bases, and 5 bases stayed unmatched. This CDR3 is 15 amino acids long. Germline V CDR1 and CDR2: ENHRY, SYGVKD. CDR3 amino acids: CAISESLDRVETQYF. The CDR3 DNA sequence: TGTGCCATCAGTGAGTCCCTAGACAGGGTAGAGACCCAGTACTTC.

The gene calls are TRBV11-2 and TRBJ2-3; no clear D gene. This CDR3 contains 14 residues. Trimming shortened V by 5 bases and J by 4 bases, and 13 bases separated the two germline ends. The germline gives CDR1 SGHAT, CDR2 FQNNGV. The CDR3 DNA sequence: TGTGCCAGCAGCGGAAGTTTGTCCGCAGATACGCAGTATTTT. Its protein product is CASSGSLSADTQYF.

The chain carries TRBV5-1 and TRBJ1-6; no clear D gene. This CDR3 comprises 15 residues. The germline V gene encodes CDR1 SGHRS and CDR2 YFSETQ. Trimming removed 4 bases from V and 6 bases from J, with 14 bases in between. The CDR3 coding sequence is TGCGCCAGCAGCGTAACCCCGGTGGGTAATTCACCCCTCCACTTT. This codes for CASSVTPVGNSPLHF.

V usage is TRBV5-4 and J usage is TRBJ1-4, with 9 bases identical to TRBD1. The CDR3 totals 16 residues. The V and J ends lost 4 bases and 8 bases, in that order; junction bases with no gene match: 12. CDR1 SGHNT and CDR2 YYREEE come from the germline V gene (reference sequence). CDR3 loop: CASSRITGGSGEKLFF. CDR3 DNA sequence: TGTGCCAGCAGCCGTATCACAGGGGGCTCGGGAGAAAAACTGTTTTTT.

Points on this clonotype: One end of the junction does not line up with germline, which may come from a read error. The V and J genes are TRBV24-1 and TRBJ2-3; 9 bases match TRBD1. Germline lookup yields CDR1 KGHDR and CDR2 SFDVKD. The CDR3 is 17 residues long. The CDR3 protein is CATSDTMTGGDAETQYF. The CDR3 DNA reads as TGTGCCACCAGTGATACGATGACAGGGGGGGATGCAGAAACGCAGTATTTT.

This clonotype was seen repeatedly, ten times or more. The chain is built from TRBV20-1 and TRBJ2-3, with TRBD2 identical over 7 bases. The V gene end was trimmed by 6 bases and the J gene end by 1 base; junction bases not matched to a gene: 7. Germline V CDR1 and CDR2: DFQATT, SNEGSKA (reference sequence). The CDR3 consists of 14 residues. The CDR3 spells CSAPTSDGTDTQYF. In DNA form, the CDR3 reads TGCAGTGCACCTACTAGCGACGGCACAGATACGCAGTATTTT.

This rearrangement joins TRBV4-1 to TRBJ2-3; tentatively, D is TRBD2 (6 bases). Germline CDR1 and CDR2: MGHRA and YSYEKL. The ends were cut back, 1 base at V and 4 bases at J, with 18 bases in the middle. This CDR3 has 17 residues. This CDR3 reads CASSQVDPGEFADTQYF. CDR3 in DNA: TGCGCCAGCAGCCAAGTGGATCCGGGGGAGTTCGCAGATACGCAGTATTTT.

The CDR3 bases are TGTGCCAGCGCCGTGTGGGGGGGCACTGAAGCTTTCTTT. It encodes CASAVWGGTEAFF. The chain uses TRBV19 and TRBJ1-1; D is possibly TRBD1 (5 bases). CDR3 length equals 13 residues. V lost 9 bases to trimming and J lost 4 bases, with 15 bases between them. Germline CDR1 is LNHDA and CDR2 is SQIVND (reference sequence).

The chain employs TRBV20-1 and TRBJ1-1; the match to TRBD1 covers 12 bases. The CDR3 runs to 16 residues. Unmatched junction bases numbered 3, after V lost 0 bases and J lost 1 base. The V gene's germline CDR1 is DFQATT and CDR2 SNEGSKA (reference sequence). Here the CDR3 DNA reads TGCAGTGCTAGAGATCTGGGACAGGGGGCGAACACTGAAGCTTTCTTT. Amino acid sequence: CSARDLGQGANTEAFF.